These T cell receptor beta chains were read from a single sample in a study of T cell responses to AZD1222 COVID-19 vaccine. Libraries were prepared by immunoSEQ multiplex PCR; TCRdb keeps only in-frame clonotypes and omits some of them. The sample consists of 140,000 or so clones, about 90% of them appearing once. Sequenced here: peripheral blood, sampled on day 0 of AZD1222 vaccination. Receptor source: an adult in good health. Each CDR3 is given with its conserved first and last residue. Fields, in order: clone size, J gene, D gene, V gene, CDR3 DNA, CDR3 protein. D genes are given only for firm matches. Not all rows give a size; the values are once, few, many and, for expanded clones, a class.

- | TRBJ2-7 | - | TRBV10-2 | TGCGCCAGCAGTGAGTCGGGTGGGGGCCTCTACGAGCAGTACTTC | CASSESGGGLYEQYF
- | TRBJ1-2 | - | TRBV29-1 | TGCAGCGTTTTGGAGGGTAACTATGGCTACACCTTC | CSVLEGNYGYTF
- | TRBJ1-2 | TRBD1 | TRBV4-2 | TGTGCCAGCAGCCCAGAAGGGGGCGGGGGCTATGGCTACACCTTC | CASSPEGGGGYGYTF
- | TRBJ1-1 | - | TRBV6-2/TRBV6-3 | TGTGCCAGCAGTTACGGTTTCGGCAGGGCGAACACTGAAGCTTTCTTT | CASSYGFGRANTEAFF
- | TRBJ1-4 | TRBD1 | TRBV27 | TGTGCCAGCAGTCCCGGGACAGACCTTAATGAAAAACTGTTTTTT | CASSPGTDLNEKLFF
- | TRBJ1-4 | - | TRBV30 | TGTGCCTGGAGTGTACTGGGGGGGGCTGAAAAACTGTTTTTT | CAWSVLGGAEKLFF
- | TRBJ1-1 | - | TRBV15 | TGTGCCACCAGCAGAGTCGGCGGGAGGGGTGAAGCTTTCTTT | CATSRVGGRGEAFF
- | TRBJ1-6 | - | TRBV11-3 | TGTGCCAGCAGCTTAGACGGACAGAACCATTCACCCCTCCACTTT | CASSLDGQNHSPLHF
- | TRBJ1-5 | TRBD1 | TRBV18 | TGTGCCAGCTCACCAGCAAGGACAGGGGCCGGATTAGATCAGCCCCAGCATTTT | CASSPARTGAGLDQPQHF
- | TRBJ2-5 | - | TRBV7-2 | TGTGCCAGCAGCTCACGCCGAGGACCGTACCAAGAGACCCAGTACTTC | CASSSRRGPYQETQYF
- | TRBJ2-3 | TRBD2 | TRBV7-3 | TGTGCCAGCAGCTCAATCCCAACCGGGGGGGCCACAGATACGCAGTATTTT | CASSSIPTGGATDTQYF
- | TRBJ2-2 | TRBD2 | TRBV9 | TGTGCCAGCAGCGTGACTAGCGGGGGGGCCCAGGAGCTGTTTTTT | CASSVTSGGAQELFF
once | TRBJ1-1 | TRBD1 | TRBV29-1 | TGCAGCGTTGTCGACAGGGGGACTGAAGCTTTCTTT | CSVVDRGTEAFF
- | TRBJ2-5 | - | TRBV27 | TGTGCCAGCAGTTTGCGAGGGGGGGGAGCCCAAGAGACCCAGTACTTC | CASSLRGGGAQETQYF
- | TRBJ1-1 | - | TRBV21-1 | TGTGCCAGCACACAAACTTCCGGGACATCGCCTTCTGAAGCTTTCTTT | CASTQTSGTSPSEAFF
- | TRBJ1-1 | TRBD1 | TRBV28 | TGTGCCAGCAGTTTATGGGGACAGGTAGGGGGTTCGGGCACTGAAGCTTTCTTT | CASSLWGQVGGSGTEAFF
- | TRBJ2-7 | - | TRBV24-1 | TGTGCCACCAGTGATTTGAAGACTACATTACCCTACGAGCAGTACTTC | CATSDLKTTLPYEQYF
- | TRBJ1-2 | - | TRBV7-2 | TGTGCCAGCAGCTTAGTGGTAAACTATGGCTACACCTTC | CASSLVVNYGYTF
- | TRBJ2-3 | TRBD2 | TRBV6-2/TRBV6-3 | TGTGCCAGCAGTTCCCGGGGGGAGTACACAGATACGCAGTATTTT | CASSSRGEYTDTQYF
once | TRBJ2-3 | - | TRBV5-1 | TGCGCCAGCAGCGCCGTGACGGGGGGCGCGAGCACAGATACGCAGTATTTT | CASSAVTGGASTDTQYF
- | TRBJ2-2 | - | TRBV7-2 | TGTGCCAGCAGCTCTACCTCTTCGCGGGGTGGGGAGCTGTTTTTT | CASSSTSSRGGELFF
- | TRBJ1-6 | - | TRBV5-8 | TGTGCCAGCAGCAGGACAGATTTTAATTCACCCCTCCACTTT | CASSRTDFNSPLHF
- | TRBJ1-5 | TRBD1 | TRBV30 | TGTGCCTGGAGTCCTGAACCCAGGGGGAATCAGCCCCAGCATTTT | CAWSPEPRGNQPQHF
- | TRBJ1-2 | - | TRBV30 | TGTGCCTGGAGTCGAGCCAGGGTCTCTGGCTACACCTTC | CAWSRARVSGYTF
- | TRBJ2-7 | TRBD1 | TRBV11-3 | TGTGCCAGCAGCTCCAGGGGGCAGGAATACGAGCAGTACTTC | CASSSRGQEYEQYF
- | TRBJ2-2 | - | TRBV10-3 | TGTGCCATCAGTGAGTCGGGGGCCATTAACACCGGGGAGCTGTTTTTT | CAISESGAINTGELFF
- | TRBJ1-4 | - | TRBV7-9 | TGTGCCAGCAGCTTATTAACGAACGGTAATGAAAAACTGTTTTTT | CASSLLTNGNEKLFF
few | TRBJ2-2 | TRBD1 | TRBV18 | TGTGCCAGCTCACCACGACAGGGGACGAACACCGGGGAGCTGTTTTTT | CASSPRQGTNTGELFF
- | TRBJ1-2 | - | TRBV28 | TGTGCCAGCAGTTTTGGAGGGGGGAAACGGGGCTACACCTTC | CASSFGGGKRGYTF
- | TRBJ2-1 | TRBD2 | TRBV4-3 | TGCGCCAGCAGCCTCCTCGGGGGGGCCGGCTACAATGAGCAGTTCTTC | CASSLLGGAGYNEQFF
- | TRBJ1-1 | - | TRBV4-1 | TGCGCCAGCAGCCAGGTATCCCTCTCTGAAGCTTTCTTT | CASSQVSLSEAFF
- | TRBJ1-2 | - | TRBV6-5 | TGTGCCAGCAGCAATTCGGGGGGCTCTGGCTACACCTTC | CASSNSGGSGYTF
- | TRBJ2-7 | TRBD1 | TRBV27 | TGTGCCAGCAGTCCTTATAGCGACAGGGCCTACGAGCAGTACTTC | CASSPYSDRAYEQYF
- | TRBJ1-5 | - | TRBV27 | TGTGCCAGCAGCCAGGTTGGGAGCAATCAGCCCCAGCATTTT | CASSQVGSNQPQHF
- | TRBJ2-3 | TRBD1 | TRBV7-2 | TGTGCCAGCAGCTTAGTGGCCGGGACAGGGGACACAGATACGCAGTATTTT | CASSLVAGTGDTDTQYF
- | TRBJ2-3 | - | TRBV7-2 | TGTGCCAGCAGCTCTTGGGGTTCTAGCACAGATACGCAGTATTTT | CASSSWGSSTDTQYF
- | TRBJ2-3 | - | TRBV6-2/TRBV6-3 | TGTGCCAGCAGTTTCGACAGAGCAGATACGCAGTATTTT | CASSFDRADTQYF
- | TRBJ1-4 | - | TRBV21-1 | TGTGCCAGCAGCAAAAGACAGGGCCTAAATGAAAAACTGTTTTTT | CASSKRQGLNEKLFF
- | TRBJ1-5 | TRBD1 | TRBV7-6 | TGTGCCAGCAGCCTCCGGGACAGGGCCCTTGGAAGCAATCAGCCCCAGCATTTT | CASSLRDRALGSNQPQHF
- | TRBJ1-1 | - | TRBV7-9 | TGTGCCAGCAGCCCTCGGGGGACTAAAGCTTTCTTT | CASSPRGTKAFF
- | TRBJ2-3 | TRBD2 | TRBV6-4 | TGTGCCAGCAGTGACTCGGCGACTAGCGGGGCTGATACGCAGTATTTT | CASSDSATSGADTQYF
- | TRBJ2-7 | - | TRBV7-9 | TGTGCCAGCAGCTTAGGTTCGACAGGCTACGAGCAGTACTTC | CASSLGSTGYEQYF
- | TRBJ2-2 | - | TRBV19 | TGTGCCAGTAGTCGGGGGAACACCGGGGAGCTGTTTTTT | CASSRGNTGELFF
- | TRBJ1-1 | TRBD1 | TRBV18 | TGTGCCAGCTCACCCGGACAGGGCATTAACACTGAAGCTTTCTTT | CASSPGQGINTEAFF
- | TRBJ1-2 | TRBD1 | TRBV27 | TGTGCCAGCAGACCCCTGACAGGGGGTATCTATGGCTACACCTTC | CASRPLTGGIYGYTF
- | TRBJ1-2 | TRBD1 | TRBV6-5 | TGTGCCAGCAGCGTGGCCGGTGGGGACAGCTATGGCTACACCTTC | CASSVAGGDSYGYTF
- | TRBJ2-7 | - | TRBV5-1 | TGCGCCAGCAGCTTGACAAGGCCCCTCGAGCAGTACTTC | CASSLTRPLEQYF
- | TRBJ1-3 | - | TRBV21-1 | TGTGCCAGCAGCAAAGCCCTCGGGTCCTTAAGACGCTCTGGAAACACCATATATTTT | CASSKALGSLRRSGNTIYF
- | TRBJ1-4 | - | TRBV27 | TGTGCCAGCAGTCGCACCGGGACCTATGGGGAAAAACTGTTTTTT | CASSRTGTYGEKLFF
- | TRBJ2-7 | TRBD1 | TRBV18 | TGTGCCAGCTCACCCAGGACAGGGAGTACCTACGAGCAGTACTTC | CASSPRTGSTYEQYF
- | TRBJ2-2 | TRBD1 | TRBV24-1 | TGTGCCACCAGTGATGTGGGACAGGGACCTAATTTCCGACGGGACGGGGAGCTGTTTTTT | CATSDVGQGPNFRRDGELFF
- | TRBJ2-5 | TRBD1 | TRBV2 | TGTGCCAGCAGTGGATGGGGTGAGACAGGGGAAGAGACCCAGTACTTC | CASSGWGETGEETQYF
few | TRBJ1-6 | - | TRBV18 | TGTGCCAGCTCACCCAACCAGCAGGGATCACCCCTCCACTTT | CASSPNQQGSPLHF
- | TRBJ1-3 | - | TRBV23-1 | TGCGCCAGCAGTCTAGGGAGGCGGCCCGGCTCTGGAAACACCATATATTTT | CASSLGRRPGSGNTIYF
- | TRBJ1-5 | TRBD1 | TRBV28 | TGTGCCAGCAGTTTACTTTGGGTGGGACAGGGATCATGGCAGCCCCAGCATTTT | CASSLLWVGQGSWQPQHF
- | TRBJ2-7 | TRBD1 | TRBV14 | TGTGCCAGCAGCCCTATAGGACAGGGGTTGGACGAGCAGTACTTC | CASSPIGQGLDEQYF
- | TRBJ1-3 | - | TRBV5-6 | TGTGCCAGCAGTTTGATAGGCCGAAGCTCTGGAAACACCATATATTTT | CASSLIGRSSGNTIYF
- | TRBJ2-1 | - | TRBV30 | TGTGCCTGGAGTGTGATCCTAAACAATGAGCAGTTCTTC | CAWSVILNNEQFF
- | TRBJ2-7 | - | TRBV11-1 | TGTGCCAGCAGCTTAGCGGGACGTTCCTACGAGCAGTACTTC | CASSLAGRSYEQYF
- | TRBJ1-5 | - | TRBV30 | TGTGCCTGGAGCGGAGGCGACACGGTAGGGGGGCTGCATTTT | CAWSGGDTVGGLHF